This is a list of T cell receptor beta chains from one sample in a study of blood T cell repertoires in COVID-19. The table came from immunoSEQ multiplex PCR; TCRdb's copy has only in-frame clones and leaves some out. The sample gives just over 200,000 clones, more than 75% of which show up once; approximately 6% is in the top ten. Sequencing was carried out using peripheral blood. The receptors were sampled from an elderly man with acute or convalescent COVID-19. Both conserved end residues are part of each CDR3. The order of the fields is J gene, V gene, D gene, clone size, CDR3 DNA, CDR3 protein. D genes are given only for firm matches. Clone sizes are given selectively: once, few, many, or a class where the clone is expanded.

TRBJ1-2	TRBV5-4	NA	NA	TGTGCCAGCAGTTGGGGACAAAGTGGCGGCTACACCTTC	CASSWGQSGGYTF
TRBJ2-2	TRBV5-1	TRBD1	NA	TGCGCCAGCAGCCCCGGACAGGGCTTCGGGGAGCTGTTTTTT	CASSPGQGFGELFF
TRBJ2-7	TRBV27	NA	NA	TGTGCCAGCAGTTTAGGAGGCAGCTCCTACGAGCAGTACTTC	CASSLGGSSYEQYF
TRBJ2-3	TRBV5-6	TRBD2	NA	TGTGCCAGCAGTGCCGGGACTAGCGGGAGAAGAGATACGCAGTATTTT	CASSAGTSGRRDTQYF
TRBJ2-2	TRBV4-1	TRBD1	once	TGCGCCAGCAGCCAAGCGTTGACAGGGCTCACCGGGGAGCTGTTTTTT	CASSQALTGLTGELFF
TRBJ1-2	TRBV18	NA	NA	TGTGCCAGCTCACTACCAACAGGAACCTATGGCTACACCTTC	CASSLPTGTYGYTF
TRBJ2-2	TRBV10-3	TRBD2	NA	TGTGCCATCAGTGATCCCGGACTAGCGGGAAAAAACACCGGGGAGCTGTTTTTT	CAISDPGLAGKNTGELFF
TRBJ1-4	TRBV21-1	NA	NA	TGTGCCAGCAGCAAAAAAAAGGGGGAAAATGAAAAACTGTTTTTT	CASSKKKGENEKLFF
TRBJ1-4	TRBV6-5	NA	NA	TGTGCCAGCACCAAAATGGGGGCCGGTCGTGAAAAACTGTTTTTT	CASTKMGAGREKLFF
TRBJ2-1	TRBV7-9	TRBD2	NA	TGTGCCAGCAGCTTACTACTAGCGGGAGGGAGTGAGCAGTTCTTC	CASSLLLAGGSEQFF
TRBJ2-5	TRBV4-3	TRBD1	NA	TGCGCCAGCAGCCAGGAGACAGGGGGCCAAGAGACCCAGTACTTC	CASSQETGGQETQYF
TRBJ2-3	TRBV6-5	TRBD1	NA	TGTGCCAGCAGACAGACAGGGGCCGGCACAGATACGCAGTATTTT	CASRQTGAGTDTQYF
TRBJ1-6	TRBV2	NA	NA	TGTGCCAGCTCTTCGGTCGGGGGTGGCGGTTCACCCCTCCACTTT	CASSSVGGGGSPLHF
TRBJ2-1	TRBV9	TRBD2	NA	TGTGCCAGCAGCGTAGCTCCTAGCGGGAGTTTGGCTGAGCAGTTCTTC	CASSVAPSGSLAEQFF
TRBJ2-7	TRBV7-3	NA	once	TGTGCCAGCAGCTTAAACGAGGGAGGCTCCTACGAGCAGTACTTC	CASSLNEGGSYEQYF
TRBJ2-4	TRBV4-1	TRBD2	few	TGCGCCAGCAGCCAAGTAGGAGCGGGAGGGGGAGGGAACATTCAGTACTTC	CASSQVGAGGGGNIQYF
TRBJ2-2	TRBV11-3	NA	NA	TGTGCCAGCAGCTTAGGGATTAGCGGAGCCGGGGAGCTGTTTTTT	CASSLGISGAGELFF
TRBJ2-3	TRBV9	TRBD2	NA	TGTGCCAGCAGCGTTGAGCGGGAGGTTAGCACAGATACGCAGTATTTT	CASSVEREVSTDTQYF
TRBJ2-7	TRBV3-1/TRBV3-2	NA	NA	TGTGCCAGCAGCCAAGAGCAGTACGAGCAGTACTTC	CASSQEQYEQYF
TRBJ2-7	TRBV19	TRBD2	NA	TGTGCCAGTAGTATAGTCAGCGGGAGCTCCTACGAGCAGTACTTC	CASSIVSGSSYEQYF
TRBJ2-4	TRBV4-3	TRBD2	NA	TGCGCCAGCAGCCAGGGTCTTCTAGCGGGAGGTCACTCTGCTAACATTCAGTACTTC	CASSQGLLAGGHSANIQYF
TRBJ2-1	TRBV18	TRBD2	NA	TGTGCCAGCTCACTTGGGACTAGCGGAAGGTACAGCTCCTACAATGAGCAGTTCTTC	CASSLGTSGRYSSYNEQFF
TRBJ1-6	TRBV5-1	NA	NA	TGCGCCAGCAGCCTCGACTGGCGTTCACCCCTCCACTTT	CASSLDWRSPLHF
TRBJ2-1	TRBV4-3	NA	NA	TGCGCCAGCAGCCAAGGAAGCTTCAATGAGCAGTTCTTC	CASSQGSFNEQFF
TRBJ2-7	TRBV5-4	TRBD2	few	TGTGCCAGCAGCTCCTACGGACTAGCGGGAGCAGCAGCCTTAGGCGAGCAGTACTTC	CASSSYGLAGAAALGEQYF
TRBJ2-3	TRBV27	TRBD2	NA	TGTGCCAGCAGAAATGGACTAGCGGGCACAGATACGCAGTATTTT	CASRNGLAGTDTQYF
TRBJ2-6	TRBV18	NA	once	TGTGCCAGCTCACCACGTCTTAACTCCCCCTCTGGGGCCAACGTCCTGACTTTC	CASSPRLNSPSGANVLTF
TRBJ2-2	TRBV12-2	NA	NA	TGTGCAAGTCGCGTGGGAGGGTCTGCTCTCGGGGAGCTGTTTTTT	CASRVGGSALGELFF
TRBJ2-3	TRBV6-4	TRBD2	NA	TGTGCCAGCAGTGACGTAAGCGGGGGGACAGATACGCAGTATTTT	CASSDVSGGTDTQYF
TRBJ1-6	TRBV27	TRBD1	NA	TGTGCCAGCAGTTTCTCACTTCGGGGGACAGGGGTTGACTCCTATAATTCACCCCTCCACTTT	CASSFSLRGTGVDSYNSPLHF
TRBJ1-2	TRBV29-1	NA	few	TGCAGCGTTGATGGGGAACAGGGTAGCTATGGCTACACCTTC	CSVDGEQGSYGYTF
TRBJ2-3	TRBV9	TRBD1	NA	TGTGCCAGCAGCGTAGATGGACAGGGGCGCACAGATACGCAGTATTTT	CASSVDGQGRTDTQYF
TRBJ1-4	TRBV29-1	NA	NA	TGCAGCGTTGAAGTGGAGGGGAAGGGGTTTTTT	CSVEVEGKGFF
TRBJ2-1	TRBV12-3/TRBV12-4	NA	NA	TGTGCCAGCAGTCTCTGGCAAGAGCAGTTCTTC	CASSLWQEQFF
TRBJ1-2	TRBV6-5	TRBD1	NA	TGTGCCAGCAGTTATCAGGGGGCAATAAGCTACACCTTC	CASSYQGAISYTF
TRBJ1-3	TRBV7-2	NA	NA	TGTGCCAGCAGCTTATCAGGTACCTCTGGAAACACCATATATTTT	CASSLSGTSGNTIYF
TRBJ2-1	TRBV27	TRBD1	NA	TGTGCCAGCAGTTCTATACAGGGGGCGTCCTACAATGAGCAGTTCTTC	CASSSIQGASYNEQFF
TRBJ2-1	TRBV19	TRBD2	NA	TGTGCCAGTAGTATAAGTCTAGCGGGAGTCTATGAGCAGTTCTTC	CASSISLAGVYEQFF
TRBJ2-2	TRBV29-1	TRBD1	NA	TGCAGCGCCTACAGGGGAGACACCGGGGAGCTGTTTTTT	CSAYRGDTGELFF
TRBJ2-1	TRBV10-1	NA	NA	TGCGCCAGCAGTGAAGGTGGTTCTGTGCGGGAAGGCTACAATGAGCAGTTCTTC	CASSEGGSVREGYNEQFF
TRBJ2-1	TRBV18	TRBD2	NA	TGTGCCAGCTCAACCTTTCTAGCGGCCGAGCAGTTCTTC	CASSTFLAAEQFF
TRBJ2-3	TRBV18	TRBD2	NA	TGTGCCAGCTCACCCCCGGGACTAGCGGGAGGGCCAGATACGCAGTATTTT	CASSPPGLAGGPDTQYF
TRBJ2-7	TRBV11-2	TRBD2	NA	TGTGCCAGCAGCCTAGTTAGCGGGAGGGGATCCTACGAGCAGTACTTC	CASSLVSGRGSYEQYF
TRBJ2-3	TRBV19	NA	NA	TGTGCCAGTAGTATAGATTTGGCAGGCACAGATACGCAGTATTTT	CASSIDLAGTDTQYF
TRBJ2-2	TRBV6-2/TRBV6-3	TRBD1	NA	TGTGCCAGCAGTTACGGGACAGTCGACACCGGGGAGCTGTTTTTT	CASSYGTVDTGELFF
TRBJ2-2	TRBV30	NA	NA	TGTGCCTGGAGTTGGAGGGAACTGGACTGGGACACCGGGGAGCTGTTTTTT	CAWSWRELDWDTGELFF
TRBJ2-3	TRBV7-2	NA	NA	TGTGCCAGCAGTTCGACCCCGGCCCCGACGCAGAGGCCGCAGTATTTT	CASSSTPAPTQRPQYF
TRBJ2-2	TRBV9	TRBD2	NA	TGTGCCAGCAGCCCCGGACTAGTTGGGAACACCGGGGAGCTGTTTTTT	CASSPGLVGNTGELFF
TRBJ2-2	TRBV30	TRBD2	NA	TGTGCCTGCGCCGGGACTAGCAACACCGGGGAGCTGTTTTTT	CACAGTSNTGELFF
TRBJ1-3	TRBV28	TRBD1	NA	TGTGCCAGCAGTACAGGACAGGCTGGAAACACCATATATTTT	CASSTGQAGNTIYF
TRBJ2-1	TRBV9	TRBD2	NA	TGTGCCAGCAGCGTAGGGGGACTAGCGGGAGGTCGACAGTTCTTC	CASSVGGLAGGRQFF
TRBJ2-1	TRBV20-1	NA	few	TGCAGTGCTAGTTCAGGGTTATACAATGAGCAGTTCTTC	CSASSGLYNEQFF
TRBJ1-1	TRBV9	TRBD1	NA	TGTGCCAGCAGCGAGCGGACAGGGGGAAACACTGAAGCTTTCTTT	CASSERTGGNTEAFF
TRBJ1-1	TRBV28	NA	NA	TGTGCCAGCAGGCAACAGGGTCCCCAGGCTTTCTTT	CASRQQGPQAFF
TRBJ1-1	TRBV11-2	TRBD1	NA	TGTGCCAGCAGCTTGGGACAGGCTGAAGCTTTCTTT	CASSLGQAEAFF
TRBJ2-2	TRBV6-1	NA	NA	TGTGCCAGCAGTGAATGGCAGGTCCAAGGGGACACCGGGGAGCTGTTTTTT	CASSEWQVQGDTGELFF
TRBJ2-7	TRBV5-1	NA	NA	TGCGCCAGCAGCGACGGGAACTACGAGCAGTACTTC	CASSDGNYEQYF
TRBJ1-1	TRBV7-8	TRBD1	NA	TGTGCCAGCAGGGACAGGGGCGGCACTGAAGCTTTCTTT	CASRDRGGTEAFF
TRBJ1-1	TRBV18	NA	once	TGTGCCAGCTCACCACCTAATAGGGGATTGGGTACTGAAGCTTTCTTT	CASSPPNRGLGTEAFF
TRBJ1-2	TRBV29-1	NA	NA	TGCAGCGCCACTAAGGAGGATGGCTACACCTTC	CSATKEDGYTF